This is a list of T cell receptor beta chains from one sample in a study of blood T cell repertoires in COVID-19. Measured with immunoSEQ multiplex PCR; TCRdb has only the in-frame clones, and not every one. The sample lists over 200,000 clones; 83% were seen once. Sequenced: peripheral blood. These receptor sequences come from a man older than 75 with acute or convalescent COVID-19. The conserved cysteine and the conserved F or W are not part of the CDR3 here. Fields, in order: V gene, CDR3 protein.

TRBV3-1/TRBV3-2	AVGGNEQF
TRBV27	ASSSQGQYRSYEQY
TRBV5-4	ASSGDSVLAKNIQY
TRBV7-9	ASSGRTGVTYNEQF
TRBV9	ASSGGQGALETQY
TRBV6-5	ASRLDRGSSEQY
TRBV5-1	ASSPTGDRGEKLF
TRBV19	ASSTTSSLF
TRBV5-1	ASSATGFQETQY
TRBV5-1	ASSWRGGPQETQY
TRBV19	ASSSGQGGQPQH
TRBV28	ASSKRRTGNVNQPQH
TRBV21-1	ASNRPAGGPSETQY
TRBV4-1	ASSQDRTGVHQPQH
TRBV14	ASSQRQGGTGNEQY
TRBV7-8	ASSPLSTTGELF
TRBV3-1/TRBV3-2	ASSPRDTPNTEAF
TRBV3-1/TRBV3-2	ASSARGRETQY
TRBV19	ASSNDRGYEQY
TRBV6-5	ASSSPRTGAYEQY
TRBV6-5	ASSKTSGSYNEQF
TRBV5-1	ASTRTGNYNEQF
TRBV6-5	ASSSLRDSYNEQF
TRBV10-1	ASSAPGQGLTSSYNSPLH
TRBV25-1	ASSPLPGISTGELF
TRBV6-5	ATSLGQAPKETQY
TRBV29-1	SVAASGRNNEQF
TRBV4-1	AAREAVHTDTQY
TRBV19	ASRGQGAYEQY
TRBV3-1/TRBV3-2	ASSQPGQGTDTQY
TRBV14	ASSRHASGANVLT
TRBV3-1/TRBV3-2	ASSHQGPGFYEQY
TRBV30	AWSSQGLAGSEQY
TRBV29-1	SVAGAGRESV
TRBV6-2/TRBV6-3	ASSSGLAGGHEQY
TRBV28	ASSSPGTRGYEQF
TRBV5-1	ASSLEGQGQETQY
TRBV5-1	ASGQGDTDTQY
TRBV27	ASSLEDRAPDTQY
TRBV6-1	ASSDRDRGRSPLH
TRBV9	ASSYQGQGAFEQY
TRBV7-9	ASSAPGTGFTGELF
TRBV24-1	ATSGPGQGVSGANVLT
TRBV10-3	ATGGLRGTEAF
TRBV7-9	AGGHTRGTQY
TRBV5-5	ASSLRWREGETQY
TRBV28	AIQEGVTGELF
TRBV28	ASSAPAGGGTDTQY
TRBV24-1	ATSDFRTSGNTGELF
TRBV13	ASSFTSGRAGDEQF
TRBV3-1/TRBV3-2	ASSPSGNTDTQY